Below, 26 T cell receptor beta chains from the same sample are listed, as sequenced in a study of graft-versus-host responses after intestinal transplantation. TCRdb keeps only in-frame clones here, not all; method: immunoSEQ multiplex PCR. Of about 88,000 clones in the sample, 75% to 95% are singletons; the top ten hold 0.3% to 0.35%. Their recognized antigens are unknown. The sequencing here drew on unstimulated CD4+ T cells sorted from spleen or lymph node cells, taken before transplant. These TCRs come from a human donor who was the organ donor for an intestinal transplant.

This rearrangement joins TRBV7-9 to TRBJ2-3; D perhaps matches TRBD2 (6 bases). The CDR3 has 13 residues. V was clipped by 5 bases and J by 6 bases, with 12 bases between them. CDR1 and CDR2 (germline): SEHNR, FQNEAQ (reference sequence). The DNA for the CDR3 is TGTGCCAGCAGCCAACTCGGGGGTGATACGCAGTATTTT. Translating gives CASSQLGGDTQYF.

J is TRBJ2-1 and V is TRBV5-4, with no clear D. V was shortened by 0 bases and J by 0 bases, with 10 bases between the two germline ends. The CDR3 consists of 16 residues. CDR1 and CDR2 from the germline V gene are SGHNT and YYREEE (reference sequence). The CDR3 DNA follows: TGTGCCAGCAGCTTGGGCACTACCAGCTCCTACAATGAGCAGTTCTTC. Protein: CASSLGTTSSYNEQFF.

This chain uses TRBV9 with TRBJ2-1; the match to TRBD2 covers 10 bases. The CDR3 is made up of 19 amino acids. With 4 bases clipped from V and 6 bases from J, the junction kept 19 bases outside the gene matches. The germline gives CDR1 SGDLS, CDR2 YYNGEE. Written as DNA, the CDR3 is TGTGCCAGCAGCTACGAAGCAGCCGGAGGACTAGCGGAGATCAATGAGCAGTTCTTC. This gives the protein CASSYEAAGGLAEINEQFF.

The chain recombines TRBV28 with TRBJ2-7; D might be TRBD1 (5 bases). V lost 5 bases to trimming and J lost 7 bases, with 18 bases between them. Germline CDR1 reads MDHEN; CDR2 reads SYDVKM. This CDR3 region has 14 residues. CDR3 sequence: CASSPPGFVGEQYF. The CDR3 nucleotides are TGTGCCAGCAGTCCCCCAGGGTTCGTGGGGGAGCAGTACTTC.

The CDR3 bases are TGTGCTAGTGGTTTAGGGGGGAACACTGAAGCTTTCTTT. This gives the protein CASGLGGNTEAFF. V is TRBV12-5 and J is TRBJ1-1, with D perhaps matching TRBD1 (6 bases). This CDR3 has 13 residues. The germline V gene encodes CDR1 LGHNT and CDR2 FRNRAP. V was shortened by 3 bases and J by 1 base, with 6 bases between the two germline ends.

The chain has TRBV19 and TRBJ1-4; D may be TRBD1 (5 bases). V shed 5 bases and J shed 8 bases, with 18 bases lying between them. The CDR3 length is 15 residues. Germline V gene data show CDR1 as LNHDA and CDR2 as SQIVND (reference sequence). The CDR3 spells CASSSSREVREKLFF. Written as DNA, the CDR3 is TGTGCCAGTAGTTCCTCCAGGGAAGTCCGGGAAAAACTGTTTTTT.

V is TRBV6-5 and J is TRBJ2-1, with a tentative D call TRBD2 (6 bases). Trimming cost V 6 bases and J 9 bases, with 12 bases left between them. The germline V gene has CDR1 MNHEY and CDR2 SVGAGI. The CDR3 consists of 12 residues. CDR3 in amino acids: CASRERGSEQFF. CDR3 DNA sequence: TGTGCCAGCAGGGAACGGGGGAGTGAGCAGTTCTTC.

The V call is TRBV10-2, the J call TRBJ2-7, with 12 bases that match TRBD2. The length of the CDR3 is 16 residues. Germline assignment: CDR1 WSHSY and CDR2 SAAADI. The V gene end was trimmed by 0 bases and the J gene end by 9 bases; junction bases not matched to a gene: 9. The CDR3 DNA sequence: TGCGCCAGCAGTGAGTCGAGGGCTAGCGGGAGGGCCGGGCAGTACTTC. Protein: CASSESRASGRAGQYF.

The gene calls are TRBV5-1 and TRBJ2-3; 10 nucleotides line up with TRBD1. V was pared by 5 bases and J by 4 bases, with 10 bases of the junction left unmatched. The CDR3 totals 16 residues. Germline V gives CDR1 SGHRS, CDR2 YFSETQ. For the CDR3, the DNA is TGCGCCAGCAGTCACCCCGGGACAGGGGACGCAGATACGCAGTATTTT. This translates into CASSHPGTGDADTQYF.

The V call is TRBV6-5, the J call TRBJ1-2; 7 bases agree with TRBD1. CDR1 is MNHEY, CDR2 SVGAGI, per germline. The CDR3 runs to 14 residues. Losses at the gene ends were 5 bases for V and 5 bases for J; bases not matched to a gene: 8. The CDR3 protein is CASSRGTAGYGYTF. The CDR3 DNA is TGTGCCAGCAGTCGCGGGACAGCTGGGTATGGCTACACCTTC.

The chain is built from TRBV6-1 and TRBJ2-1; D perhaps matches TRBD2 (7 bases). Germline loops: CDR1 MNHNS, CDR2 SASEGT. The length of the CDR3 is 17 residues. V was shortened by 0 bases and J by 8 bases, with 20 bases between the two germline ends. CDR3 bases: TGTGCCAGCAGTGAAGCGCTTCTTGGGGGGGGCCGCGATGAGCAGTTCTTC. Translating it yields CASSEALLGGGRDEQFF.

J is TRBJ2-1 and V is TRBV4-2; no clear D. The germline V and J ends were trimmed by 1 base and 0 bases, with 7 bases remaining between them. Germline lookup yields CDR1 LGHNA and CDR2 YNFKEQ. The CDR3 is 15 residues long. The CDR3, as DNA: TGTGCCAGCAGCCAAGCTACGAGCTCCTACAATGAGCAGTTCTTC. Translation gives CASSQATSSYNEQFF.

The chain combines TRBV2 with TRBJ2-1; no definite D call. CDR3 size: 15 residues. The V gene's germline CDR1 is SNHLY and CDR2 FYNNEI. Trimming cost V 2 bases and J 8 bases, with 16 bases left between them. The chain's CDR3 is CASSEKVIARDEQFF. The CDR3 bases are TGTGCCAGCAGTGAAAAGGTAATCGCTCGGGATGAGCAGTTCTTC. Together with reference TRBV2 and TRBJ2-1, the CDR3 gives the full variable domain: EPEVTQTPSHQVTQMGQEVILRCVPISNHLYFYWYRQILGQKVEFLVSFYNNEISEKSEIFDDQFSVERPDGSNFTLKIRSTKLEDSAMYFCASSEKVIARDEQFFGPGTRLTVL.

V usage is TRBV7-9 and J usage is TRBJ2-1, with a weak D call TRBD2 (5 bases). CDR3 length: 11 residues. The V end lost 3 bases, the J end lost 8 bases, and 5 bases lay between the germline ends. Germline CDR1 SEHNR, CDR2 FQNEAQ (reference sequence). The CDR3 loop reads CASSFGDEQFF. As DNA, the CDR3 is TGTGCCAGCAGCTTCGGGGATGAGCAGTTCTTC.

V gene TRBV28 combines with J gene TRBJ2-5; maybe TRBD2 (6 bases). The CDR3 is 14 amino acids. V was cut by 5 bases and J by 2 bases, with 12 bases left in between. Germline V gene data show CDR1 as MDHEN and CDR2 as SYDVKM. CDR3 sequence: CASSTGTPQETQYF. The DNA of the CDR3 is TGTGCCAGCAGTACCGGGACTCCACAAGAGACCCAGTACTTC.

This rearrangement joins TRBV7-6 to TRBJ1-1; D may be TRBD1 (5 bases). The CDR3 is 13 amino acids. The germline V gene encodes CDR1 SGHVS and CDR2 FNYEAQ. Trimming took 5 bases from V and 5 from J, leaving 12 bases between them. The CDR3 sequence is CASSPGGSTEAFF. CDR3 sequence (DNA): TGTGCCAGCAGCCCGGGGGGGAGTACTGAAGCTTTCTTT.

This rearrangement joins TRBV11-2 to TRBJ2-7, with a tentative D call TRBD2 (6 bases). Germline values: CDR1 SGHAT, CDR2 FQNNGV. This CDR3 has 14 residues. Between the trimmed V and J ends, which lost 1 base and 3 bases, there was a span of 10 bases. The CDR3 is CASSLVWRGYEQYF. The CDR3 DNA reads TGTGCCAGCAGCTTAGTGTGGCGGGGCTACGAGCAGTACTTC. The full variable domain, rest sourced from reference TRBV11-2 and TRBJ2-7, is EAGVAQSPRYKIIEKRQSVAFWCNPISGHATLYWYQQILGQGPKLLIQFQNNGVVDDSQLPKDRFSAERLKGVDSTLKIQPAKLEDSAVYLCASSLVWRGYEQYFGPGTRLTVT.

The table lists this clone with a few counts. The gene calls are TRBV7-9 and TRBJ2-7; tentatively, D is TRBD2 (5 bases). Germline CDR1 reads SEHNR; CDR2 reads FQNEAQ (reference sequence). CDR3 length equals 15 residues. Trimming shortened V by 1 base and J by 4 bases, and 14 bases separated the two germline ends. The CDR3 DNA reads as TGTGCCAGCAGCTTAGTTCCTCGGTCGGGATACGAGCAGTACTTC. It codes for CASSLVPRSGYEQYF.

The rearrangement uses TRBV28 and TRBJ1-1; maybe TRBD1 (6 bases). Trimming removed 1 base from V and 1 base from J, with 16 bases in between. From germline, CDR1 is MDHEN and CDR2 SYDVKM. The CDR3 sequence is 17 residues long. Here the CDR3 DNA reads TGTGCCAGCAGTTTATTGGACAGAGGGCTTAAGAACACTGAAGCTTTCTTT. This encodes CASSLLDRGLKNTEAFF.

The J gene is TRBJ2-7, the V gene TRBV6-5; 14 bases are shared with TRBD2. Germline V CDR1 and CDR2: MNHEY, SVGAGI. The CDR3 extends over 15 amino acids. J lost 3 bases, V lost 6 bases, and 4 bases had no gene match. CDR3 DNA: TGTGCCAGCAGGGGGACTAGCGGGAGAGTCTACGAGCAGTACTTC. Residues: CASRGTSGRVYEQYF.

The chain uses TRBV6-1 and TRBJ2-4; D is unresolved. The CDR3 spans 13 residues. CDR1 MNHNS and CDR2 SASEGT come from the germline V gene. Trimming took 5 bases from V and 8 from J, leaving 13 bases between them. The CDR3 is CASSRSLEDIQYF. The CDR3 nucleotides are TGTGCCAGCAGTCGGTCCTTAGAGGACATTCAGTACTTC.

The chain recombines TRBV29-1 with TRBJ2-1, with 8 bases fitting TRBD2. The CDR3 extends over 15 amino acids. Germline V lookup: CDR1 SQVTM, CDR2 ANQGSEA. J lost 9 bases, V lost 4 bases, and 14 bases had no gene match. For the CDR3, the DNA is TGCAGCGTTGGTTCTTTGTCCTACCGGGAGGGTGAGCAGTTCTTC. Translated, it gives CSVGSLSYREGEQFF.

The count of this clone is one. The CDR3 DNA reads TGTGCCAGCAGCTTGGCCCCTGCAGGCGGGATAAGCTCCTACGAGCAGTACTTC. Residues: CASSLAPAGGISSYEQYF. The chain employs TRBV5-4 and TRBJ2-7; D may be TRBD2 (6 bases). Trimming stripped 0 bases from V and 0 bases from J, with 19 bases between. Germline-derived CDR1 and CDR2 are SGHNT and YYREEE (reference sequence). The CDR3 has 18 amino acids. The complete variable domain, with remaining parts taken from reference TRBV5-4 and TRBJ2-7, reads ETGVTQSPTHLIKTRGQQVTLRCSSQSGHNTVSWYQQALGQGPQFIFQYYREEENGRGNFPPRFSGLQFPNYSSELNVNALELDDSALYLCASSLAPAGGISSYEQYFGPGTRLTVT.

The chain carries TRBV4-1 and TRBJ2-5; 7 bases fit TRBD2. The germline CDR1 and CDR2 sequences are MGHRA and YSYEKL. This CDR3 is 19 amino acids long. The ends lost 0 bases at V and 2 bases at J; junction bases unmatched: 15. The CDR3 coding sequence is TGCGCCAGCAGCCAAGATATGGGTACTAGCGCCCTAAAACAAGAGACCCAGTACTTC. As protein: CASSQDMGTSALKQETQYF.

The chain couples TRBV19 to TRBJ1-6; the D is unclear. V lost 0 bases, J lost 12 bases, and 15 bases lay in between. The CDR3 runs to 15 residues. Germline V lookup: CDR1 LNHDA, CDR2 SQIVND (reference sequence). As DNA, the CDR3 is TGTGCCAGTAGTATAGACCCAGTGGGGAGAGGACCCCTCCACTTT. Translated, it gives CASSIDPVGRGPLHF.

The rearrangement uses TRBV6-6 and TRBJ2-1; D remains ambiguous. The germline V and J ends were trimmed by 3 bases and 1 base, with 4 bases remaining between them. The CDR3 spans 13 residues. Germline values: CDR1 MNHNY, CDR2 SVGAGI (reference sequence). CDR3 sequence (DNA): TGTGCCAGCAGTTATACTTCCTACAATGAGCAGTTCTTC. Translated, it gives CASSYTSYNEQFF.